The clone carrying this T cell receptor (beta chain) is a singleton in its sample. What it binds is not known. Clones were sequenced by immunoSEQ multiplex PCR, and TCRdb holds only the in-frame ones, with some missing. The sample consists of 300,000 to 400,000 clones, around nine tenths of them appearing once. These data originate in a study of Ad26.COV2.S vaccination and SARS-CoV-2 variants. Study overall: The vaccine Ad26.COV2.S was put into the muscle once, or twice with 56 days between. Study findings and constraints: Vaccine and placebo recipients had similar non-spike TCR breadth. Breadth and depth estimates from TCRs may understate total T cell responses.

Treatment defined: over 15 received Ad26.COV2.S at low or high dose, single or two shots; about five received placebo; per-sample allocation not given. The samples were gathered on day 63 after the first injection of vaccine or placebo. Aged 18-55 years, donor was enrolled in Boston in 2020. The V gene lost 5 bases and the J gene lost 1 base, with 11 bases spanning the gap. The CDR3 loop spans 14 amino acids. Germline CDR1 is SGHAT and CDR2 is FQNNGV. The sequence came from a person aged 18 to 65 who received the Ad26.COV2.S COVID-19 vaccine or a placebo. The input for sequencing was peripheral blood, taken in a trial of Ad26.COV2.S vaccine versus placebo. The chain recombines TRBV11-2 with TRBJ1-1; a possible D gene is TRBD1 (6 bases). The CDR3 nucleotides are TGTGCCAGCAGCCAGTGGGGGCCGAACACTGAAGCTTTCTTT. It specifies CASSQWGPNTEAFF.